Below are 28 T cell receptor beta chains sequenced from a single sample in a study of blood T cell repertoires in COVID-19. TCRdb's copy holds only in-frame clones and misses some; the assay was immunoSEQ multiplex PCR. The repertoire includes approximately 360,000 clones, around nine tenths of them detected once, and approximately 1% sits in the top ten. The specimen was PBMCs or T cells enriched from blood (not recorded which). All receptors derive from a woman aged 25 to 39 with acute COVID-19.

V is TRBV6-5 and J is TRBJ2-3, with 8 bases fitting TRBD2. J was trimmed by 1 base and V by 9 bases; bases with no gene match: 6. This CDR3 comprises 14 residues. In germline, CDR1 is MNHEY, CDR2 SVGAGI. The CDR3 sequence is CASHGGAGTDTQYF. As DNA, the CDR3 is TGTGCCAGTCACGGGGGGGCGGGCACAGATACGCAGTATTTT.

This sequence joins TRBV2 and TRBJ2-1; a weak D match, TRBD1 (5 bases). Trimming took 7 bases from V and 4 from J, leaving 8 bases between them. The CDR3 consists of 12 residues. The V gene's germline CDR1 is SNHLY and CDR2 FYNNEI. The CDR3 coding sequence is TGTGCCAGCAATCGACAGTACAATGAGCAGTTCTTC. Translating gives CASNRQYNEQFF.

The rearrangement links TRBV5-1 to TRBJ1-2; D remains unclear. The germline V gene encodes CDR1 SGHRS and CDR2 YFSETQ. V was clipped by 9 bases and J by 0 bases, with 15 bases between them. CDR3 length: 14 amino acids. CDR3 DNA: TGCGCCACGAGGCGAGAGGGAACTAACTATGGCTACACCTTC. The encoded protein is CATRREGTNYGYTF.

The rearrangement links TRBV7-3 to TRBJ2-7, with TRBD2 as a possible D gene (6 bases). Trimming left V 0 bases short and J 3 bases short, with 6 bases between. This CDR3 has 13 amino acids. Germline V CDR1 and CDR2: SGHTA, FQGTGA. Here the CDR3 reads CASSLTSGYEQYF. CDR3 DNA sequence: TGTGCCAGCAGCTTAACTAGCGGCTACGAGCAGTACTTC.

The V gene is TRBV12-5, the J gene TRBJ2-1; 10 bases line up with TRBD2. This CDR3 contains 16 residues. Germline-derived CDR1 and CDR2 are LGHNT and FRNRAP. J was trimmed by 5 bases and V by 6 bases; bases with no gene match: 10. The CDR3 region is CASGRNLAGDNNEQFF. CDR3 coding DNA: TGTGCTAGTGGCCGGAATCTAGCGGGGGACAACAATGAGCAGTTCTTC.

The chain carries TRBV30 and TRBJ2-3; 7 nucleotides line up with TRBD2. J lost 0 bases, V lost 5 bases, and 8 bases had no gene match. In germline, CDR1 is GTSNPN, CDR2 SVGIG (reference sequence). This CDR3 comprises 15 residues. Here the CDR3 DNA reads TGTGCCTGGGGATTAGGCGGGGGAAGCACAGATACGCAGTATTTT. Translating gives CAWGLGGGSTDTQYF.

This clone was detected only once. J is TRBJ1-2 and V is TRBV7-2; D ambiguous. Trimming shortened V by 2 bases and J by 6 bases, and 10 bases separated the two germline ends. This CDR3 has 13 residues. CDR1 is SGHTA and CDR2 is FQGNSA in the germline V gene. CDR3 protein: CASSLRGNNGYTF. CDR3 nucleotide sequence: TGTGCCAGCAGCTTAAGAGGGAATAATGGCTACACCTTC.

The V and J genes are TRBV6-1 and TRBJ1-5; 8 bases align to TRBD1. This CDR3 is 16 amino acids long. Per germline, CDR1 MNHNS and CDR2 SASEGT. The junction had 5 bases not matched to a gene; V was cut back by 4 bases and J by 0 bases. CDR3 coding DNA: TGTGCCAGCAGTGGACAGGGGTTCTTTAGCAATCAGCCCCAGCATTTT. Translated, it gives CASSGQGFFSNQPQHF.

The genes are TRBV30 and TRBJ2-1; 7 positions agree with TRBD2. J lost 3 bases, V lost 2 bases, and 4 bases had no gene match. Germline V gives CDR1 GTSNPN, CDR2 SVGIG (reference sequence). The CDR3 is 14 residues long. CDR3 sequence: CAWSIGGGYNEQFF. As DNA, the CDR3 is TGTGCCTGGAGTATAGGCGGGGGCTACAATGAGCAGTTCTTC.

The rearrangement uses TRBV6-6 and TRBJ2-3; D is uncertain. There are 16 residues in the CDR3. Per germline, CDR1 MNHNY and CDR2 SVGAGI (reference sequence). V was pared by 7 bases and J by 2 bases, with 19 bases between. CDR3 sequence: CASTPNILRTTDTQYF. In DNA, the CDR3 is TGTGCCAGCACTCCCAATATTTTGCGTACCACAGATACGCAGTATTTT.

Only one count was recorded for this clone. Here the CDR3 DNA reads TGTGCCAGCAGTTACGACGTGGGACAGGTCAATGAGCAGTTCTTC. Translated, it gives CASSYDVGQVNEQFF. The chain is built from TRBV5-4 and TRBJ2-1, with 8 bases aligning to TRBD1. Germline CDR1 is SGHNT and CDR2 is YYREEE (reference sequence). The CDR3 spans 15 residues. V lost 5 bases, J lost 6 bases, and 10 bases stayed unmatched.

V is TRBV6-1 and J is TRBJ1-5; no clear D. There are 12 residues in the CDR3. Germline values: CDR1 MNHNS, CDR2 SASEGT. V was trimmed by 1 base and J by 16 bases, leaving 14 bases between them. The CDR3 protein is CASSEGPRIRHF. DNA for the CDR3: TGTGCCAGCAGTGAAGGCCCCCGAATCAGACATTTT.

The chain is built from TRBV30 and TRBJ1-4; 10 bases map to TRBD1. CDR1 GTSNPN and CDR2 SVGIG come from the germline V gene (reference sequence). After removal of 1 base from V and 10 bases from J, the junction contained 9 bases not matched to a gene. This CDR3 region has 15 residues. The CDR3 coding sequence is TGTGCCTGGAGTGAGGTGCAGGACAGGGGGAGAAAACTGTTTTTT. Protein: CAWSEVQDRGRKLFF. Supplemented by reference TRBV30 and TRBJ1-4, the full variable domain reads SQTIHQWPATLVQPVGSPLSLECTVEGTSNPNLYWYRQAAGRGLQLLFYSVGIGQISSEVPQNLSASRPQDRQFILSSKKLLLSDSGFYLCAWSEVQDRGRKLFFGSGTQLSVL.

The V call is TRBV9, the J call TRBJ1-2; D is unclear. Trimming left V 3 bases short and J 4 bases short, with 19 bases between. The CDR3 has 16 residues. Germline lookup yields CDR1 SGDLS and CDR2 YYNGEE. This CDR3 reads CASSAGFSEGFYGYTF. In nucleotides, the CDR3 is TGTGCCAGCAGCGCGGGTTTCTCAGAGGGTTTCTATGGCTACACCTTC.

J is TRBJ1-2 and V is TRBV30; the match to TRBD1 covers 9 bases. CDR1 is GTSNPN and CDR2 is SVGIG in the germline V gene (reference sequence). The CDR3 is 13 residues long. V lost 1 base and J lost 8; bases outside the gene matches: 5. CDR3 sequence (DNA): TGTGCCTGGAGTGAACAGGGGGCTAAAGGCTACACCTTC. It codes for CAWSEQGAKGYTF.

The chain recombines TRBV7-6 with TRBJ1-4; perhaps TRBD1 as D (6 bases). Germline CDR1 SGHVS, CDR2 FNYEAQ. V was clipped by 5 bases and J by 5 bases, with 12 bases between them. The CDR3 runs 14 residues. CDR3 bases: TGTGCCAGCAGCCTGACAGGCATGAATGAAAAACTGTTTTTT. Translating it yields CASSLTGMNEKLFF.

The gene calls are TRBV19 and TRBJ2-3; D gene uncertain. There are 18 residues in the CDR3. Trimming removed 3 bases from V and 6 bases from J, with 25 bases in between. The germline V gene encodes CDR1 LNHDA and CDR2 SQIVND (reference sequence). The CDR3 DNA follows: TGTGCCAGTAGTATTAATCTTGACATACAGATTTTCTCCGATACGCAGTATTTT. Its translation: CASSINLDIQIFSDTQYF.

The chain links TRBV11-2 to TRBJ2-3; D unclear. This CDR3 comprises 15 residues. The V end lost 0 bases, the J end lost 0 bases, and 7 bases lay between the germline ends. Germline CDR1 reads SGHAT; CDR2 reads FQNNGV. CDR3 sequence reads: CASSLDGSSTDTQYF. Here the CDR3 DNA reads TGTGCCAGCAGCTTAGATGGCTCTAGCACAGATACGCAGTATTTT.

The V and J genes are TRBV5-4 and TRBJ2-2; 7 positions match TRBD1. The CDR3 has 17 residues. Trimming cost V 3 bases and J 5 bases; bases outside gene matches: 13. Looked up from germline, CDR1 is SGHNT and CDR2 is YYREEE (reference sequence). The CDR3 DNA reads as TGTGCCAGCAGCTCGGGACCGATAGTACAGGGGACCGGGGAGCTGTTTTTT. The encoded protein is CASSSGPIVQGTGELFF. The full variable domain, rest sourced from reference TRBV5-4 and TRBJ2-2, is ETGVTQSPTHLIKTRGQQVTLRCSSQSGHNTVSWYQQALGQGPQFIFQYYREEENGRGNFPPRFSGLQFPNYSSELNVNALELDDSALYLCASSSGPIVQGTGELFFGEGSRLTVL.

The chain combines TRBV10-2 with TRBJ1-2, with TRBD1 matching over 7 bases. This CDR3 region has 14 residues. Germline CDR1 WSHSY, CDR2 SAAADI. V lost 4 bases to trimming and J lost 4 bases; unmatched junction nucleotides: 6. The CDR3 spells CASSGGQRFYGYTF. For the CDR3, the DNA is TGCGCCAGCAGTGGGGGACAGCGCTTCTATGGCTACACCTTC.

V usage is TRBV6-2 or TRBV6-3 and J usage is TRBJ2-5, with D hard to call. Trimming cost V 0 bases and J 2 bases, with 7 bases left between them. From germline, CDR1 is MNHEY and CDR2 SVGEGT. This CDR3 region has 14 residues. In nucleotides, the CDR3 is TGTGCCAGCAGTTACTCTGCCAGACAAGAGACCCAGTACTTC. Translating it yields CASSYSARQETQYF.

The CDR3: CATSDTSRGGDGYTF. The CDR3 DNA follows: TGTGCCACCAGTGATACCTCTCGGGGGGGCGACGGCTACACCTTC. This chain connects TRBV24-1 to TRBJ1-2; a possible D gene is TRBD1 (6 bases). CDR1 and CDR2 from the germline V gene are KGHDR and SFDVKD. This CDR3 is built from 15 residues. Trimming pared 3 bases from V and 8 bases from J, leaving 18 bases between.

The rearrangement uses TRBV19 and TRBJ1-3, with D perhaps matching TRBD1 (5 bases). Per germline, CDR1 LNHDA and CDR2 SQIVND (reference sequence). V lost 10 bases and J 1 base, leaving 14 bases between the germline ends. The CDR3 contains 14 residues. CDR3 in DNA: TGTGCCACCAGGGAAATCGGGTCTGGAAACACCATATATTTT. Translated: CATREIGSGNTIYF.

For the CDR3, the DNA is TGTGCCAGCAGCTTAGTACGACAGGGGATGACCTACAATGAGCAGTTCTTC. Encoded protein: CASSLVRQGMTYNEQFF. The rearrangement links TRBV7-6 to TRBJ2-1, with TRBD1 matching over 8 bases. The CDR3 length is 17 residues. Germline V lookup: CDR1 SGHVS, CDR2 FNYEAQ. V lost 1 base, J lost 2 bases, and 7 bases stayed unmatched. Together with reference TRBV7-6 and TRBJ2-1, the CDR3 gives the full variable domain: GAGVSQSPRYKVTKRGQDVALRCDPISGHVSLYWYRQALGQGPEFLTYFNYEAQQDKSGLPNDRFSAERPEGSISTLTIQRTEQRDSAMYRCASSLVRQGMTYNEQFFGPGTRLTVL.

The gene calls are TRBV10-3 and TRBJ2-7; D call uncertain. Per the germline V gene, CDR1 is ENHRY and CDR2 is SYGVKD. V lost 3 bases and J lost 0, with 12 bases in between. The CDR3 totals 15 residues. CDR3 sequence (DNA): TGTGCCATCAGTGACCCGCAAAAGAGCTCCTACGAGCAGTACTTC. Its protein is CAISDPQKSSYEQYF.

The CDR3 protein is CASSEIMLEGPGGAPLHF. DNA for the CDR3: TGTGCCAGCAGTGAAATAATGTTGGAAGGGCCCGGGGGGGCACCCCTCCACTTT. The V and J genes are TRBV25-1 and TRBJ1-6, with a weak D call TRBD1 (5 bases). Trimming took 2 bases from V and 11 from J, leaving 25 bases between them. Germline values: CDR1 MGHDK, CDR2 SYGVNS. The CDR3 extends over 18 amino acids. The entire variable domain, with the rest obtained from reference TRBV25-1 and TRBJ1-6, is as follows: EADIYQTPRYLVIGTGKKITLECSQTMGHDKMYWYQQDPGMELHLIHYSYGVNSTEKGDLSSESTVSRIRTEHFPLTLESARPSHTSQYLCASSEIMLEGPGGAPLHFGNGTRLTVT.

J is TRBJ1-1 and V is TRBV11-2; D unresolved. The V gene's germline CDR1 is SGHAT and CDR2 FQNNGV. V dropped 1 base and J dropped 6 bases, with 21 bases sitting between them. There are 17 residues in the CDR3. CDR3 protein: CASSLVTVLIRDSEAFF. Written as DNA, the CDR3 is TGTGCCAGCAGCTTAGTAACCGTCTTGATAAGAGACTCTGAAGCTTTCTTT.

This sequence joins TRBV7-9 and TRBJ2-1; 7 bases are shared with TRBD2. The germline V gene has CDR1 SEHNR and CDR2 FQNEAQ (reference sequence). This CDR3 spans 15 amino acids. The V and J ends lost 1 base and 4 bases, in that order; junction bases with no gene match: 4. The CDR3 reads CASSLGAGNYNEQFF. Written as DNA, the CDR3 is TGTGCCAGCAGCTTAGGAGCGGGGAATTACAATGAGCAGTTCTTC.